What follows is one T cell receptor (beta chain) and its context. This clone's antigen is unknown. Base qualities are missing; no much larger clone stands one base away. Receptor amplification or capture employed the immunoSEQ multiplex PCR assay. For the multiplex PCR, a mixture combining 60 forward primers for TCR Vbeta segments and 13 reverse primers for TCR Jbeta segments was used. The CDR3 region of rearranged TCR beta genes was amplified from genomic DNA by a multiplex PCR assay. Amplified TCR beta libraries were sequenced as 87-base-pair reads on the Illumina HiSeq System. Per the source publication's procedure: In a later analysis, 80 million or so unique TCR beta chains were counted across the approximately 620 repertoires, and roughly 11 million of these chains were shared by at least two donors. To remove PCR and sequencing errors, raw reads were error-corrected and collapsed into unique sequences using a nearest-neighbor algorithm that merged closely related sequences. To assign V, D and J gene segments, CDR3 sequences were aligned to IMGT reference sequences. For a sequence to be retained, at least a six-nucleotide match to both a V gene segment and a J gene segment was required. Rearrangements were classified as productive when the CDR3 lacked stop codons and remained in frame with V and J, and all other rearrangements were classified as non-productive. Following IMGT convention, CDR3 was defined as the stretch from the second conserved V-encoded cysteine up to the conserved J-encoded phenylalanine. In an earlier analysis of 550 to 650 of the donors, sequences lacking an unambiguous match to a single V gene segment were excluded. In an earlier analysis of approximately 550 of the donors, V segments were called functional above 56.7% productive rearrangements and were called segregating when the between-donor standard deviation exceeded 5%. A statistical classification framework was built to diagnose cytomegalovirus status from the catalog of TCR beta chain sequences. In a later analysis, V and J genes were assigned by comparing TCR nucleotide sequences against IMGT/GENE-DB human TR gene sequences. In a later analysis, CDR3 sequences and most-parsimonious VDJ recombination scenarios were assigned using the TCRdist pipeline. In a later analysis, each TCR beta chain was defined by its CDR3 amino acid sequence together with its V-gene family, and reads lacking a unique V-gene family were excluded. In a later analysis, approximately 590 highly shared, low-generation-probability nucleotide sequences were removed to address suspected cross-contamination and a sequencing artifact. For each public chain, a later analysis derived a clonal expansion index from normalized ranks of inferred template counts within each repertoire. In a later analysis, generation probabilities were computed using a VDJ recombination model fitted to out-of-frame rearrangements, and the results were checked against IGoR. A later analysis scored TCR-TCR, TCR-HLA and TCR-CMV co-occurrence with hypergeometric tests, applying a repertoire-size bias correction to TCR pairs. To estimate false discovery rates, a later analysis permuted the HLA or CMV assignments 20 times. A later analysis grouped co-occurring TCRs with DBSCAN, adding TCRdist sequence similarity when clustering within HLA-allele-positive subsets. For co-occurrence clustering, repertoires with fewer than 30,000 or more than 120,000 public chains were excluded, along with 4 to 6 repertoires with anomalous nucleotide sharing. This is the immuneACCESS table as TCRdb keeps it, with only in-frame sequences that have V and J called. A part of the clones is gone; compared with another copy, unresolved V genes explain less than half, and the rest is unexplained. That table is the source of V, J and clone size, and D and trimming were worked out from the DNA. The sample contains 150,000 or so clones, more than 65% of them found a single time. The top ten clones comprise about 5.2% of the sample.

The data derive from a study of cytomegalovirus exposure and HLA in healthy donors (dated by TCRdb to about 2017). About the investigation overall: An earlier analysis of more than 550 of the donors reported 276 Gb of sequence data and roughly 120 million unique TCR beta sequences obtained from around 180 million T cells. An early release covering roughly 640 HLA-typed donors comprised roughly 300 gigabases of sequencing data and some 79 million unique TCR sequences. Of the roughly 390 genotyped donors, less than 90% were placed in the genetic ancestry cluster associated with self-reported Caucasian donors. The study aimed to test whether cataloging public T cell receptors could reveal signatures of past pathogen exposure. The T cell repertoires of several hundred subjects were profiled by immunosequencing and related to cytomegalovirus serostatus. In addition to the first cohort of around 670 subjects, a separate validation cohort of 130 or so different subjects was used. To predict cytomegalovirus infection status, the study brought together high-throughput TCR immunosequencing, statistical association of individual TCRs with disease status, and machine learning. A later analysis re-examined previously published TCR beta repertoires from more than 650 donors and added high-resolution HLA genotyping to investigate patterns of TCR occurrence. Rather than drawing on any new phenotypic data, the later analysis identified candidate immune exposures from TCR beta sequences and the way those sequences occurred across donors. In an earlier analysis of several hundred of the donors, high-throughput TCR beta sequencing was used to judge whether each TCR beta V gene segment behaved as functional or pseudogenic. Alongside the repertoire data, information on donor age, sex, ethnicity and CMV serostatus was compiled. In a later genetic analysis, genome-wide SNP genotypes for about three fifths of the roughly 670 donors were used, and that subset was treated as a discovery cohort. Every discovery cohort repertoire had been produced on one sequencing platform. Class I and class II HLA loci were covered by the typing at four-digit resolution. Typing coverage differed by locus: A, B, C, DRB1 and DQB1 were typed in roughly 629-640 donors, DQA1 in roughly 500, DPA1 in some 570, and DPB1 in 472. Because of strong linkage in the cohort, five DR-DQ haplotypes were treated as single units for association and clustering. On average, roughly 200,000 unique TCR beta nucleotide sequences were sequenced per donor among 350 to 400 genotyped donors of the cohort, with roughly 18% of those sequences being non-productive. What the authors observed across the whole study: The study listed 164 TCR beta chains as associated with cytomegalovirus. A further reported finding was that TCR beta sequences accurately predicted the HLA-A and HLA-B alleles for most subjects in the first cohort. A group of highly shared sequence variants was considered likely to be a technical artifact of the sequencing pipeline. An earlier analysis of approximately 540 of the donors showed that most TCR beta V segments appeared in productive rearrangements either about 90% or about 30% of the time, which broadly matched IMGT annotations. Roughly uniform sequencing depth across donors was assumed in presence/absence analyses, although this assumption may not hold. In a later analysis, HLA-associated TCR beta chains showed more clonal expansion and lower generation probabilities than non-associated chains that were equally common. The 87-base-pair reads could not distinguish some IMGT-functional V segments, including TRBV6-2 and TRBV6-3, so those segments were excluded. Three of the identified cytomegalovirus-associated TCR beta chains were confirmed in vitro to be specific for cytomegalovirus antigens. A later analysis found that most CMV-associated TCR beta chains appeared HLA-restricted, with HLA associations seemingly driven largely by CMV exposure. The authors suggested that the approach could potentially be generalized to other disease states and immunological phenotypes. An association between a missense DCLRE1C variant and V-gene and J-gene trimming of TCR beta chains was found in a later genetic analysis and replicated in an independent cohort. A later analysis associated about 17,000 TCR beta sequences with specific HLA alleles at a false discovery rate of 0.05. CMV serostatus was the only immune exposure information available for the cohort. Cytomegalovirus status was reported to be diagnosed by the classifier with high specificity and sensitivity in both the original and validation cohorts. Correlated functional status among segregating V segments might be attributable to linkage disequilibrium, but an unknown experimental factor could not be ruled out. A later analysis reported that several top co-occurrence clusters appeared linked to parvovirus B19, influenza, CMV and Epstein-Barr virus. According to a later genetic analysis, donors in an Asian-associated ancestry cluster had fewer N-insertions in productive TCRs than the roughly 660-donor mean. According to a later analysis, TCR association rates differed among HLA loci, with DRB1 alleles showing the most associated TCRs and HLA-C alleles showing the fewest. The earlier analysis of a few hundred of the donors excluded 15 to 20 rarely observed V segments, including chromosome 9 orphons, because counts were too low. When HLA alleles, especially DR and DQ, strongly co-occurred, TCR associations were difficult to assign to individual alleles. Most TCR sequences were seen in very few donors, while some public TCRs were found in many individuals. This cohort had only TCR beta chains sequenced, and the lack of alpha or paired-chain data limited which features could be detected. HLA typing was unavailable for some donors at each locus, so association tests used only the typed subset.

The cohort comprised 670 or so healthy bone marrow donors. At the time of sampling, every cohort member was nominally healthy, though immune exposures that went unrecorded were likely present. The donor was CMV seropositive and was included in the group of around 300 seropositive cohort members. Every donor gave a peripheral blood sample, and the peripheral blood mononuclear cells from that sample were used for TCR beta sequencing. The Qiagen DNeasy Blood Extraction Kit was used to extract genomic DNA from the blood cell samples. The CDR3, cysteine through phenylalanine, is 12 amino acids long. The entry retains the CDR3 DNA only, 36 bases that are in frame from base 1. V gives up 0 bases and J gives up 7 bases, and the segment between their germline ends measures 6 bases. CDR1 and CDR2 are drawn from the germline V gene: SGDLS, YYNGEE.

Recombination connected TRBV9 to TRBJ2-3; the D gene is not confidently resolved. This receptor was obtained from a man aged 25-45 years in good health and CMV-seropositive. Material: PBMCs. The CDR3 is CASSVERHTQYF. The nucleotide sequence reads TGTGCCAGCAGCGTAGAGCGCCATACGCAGTATTTT.